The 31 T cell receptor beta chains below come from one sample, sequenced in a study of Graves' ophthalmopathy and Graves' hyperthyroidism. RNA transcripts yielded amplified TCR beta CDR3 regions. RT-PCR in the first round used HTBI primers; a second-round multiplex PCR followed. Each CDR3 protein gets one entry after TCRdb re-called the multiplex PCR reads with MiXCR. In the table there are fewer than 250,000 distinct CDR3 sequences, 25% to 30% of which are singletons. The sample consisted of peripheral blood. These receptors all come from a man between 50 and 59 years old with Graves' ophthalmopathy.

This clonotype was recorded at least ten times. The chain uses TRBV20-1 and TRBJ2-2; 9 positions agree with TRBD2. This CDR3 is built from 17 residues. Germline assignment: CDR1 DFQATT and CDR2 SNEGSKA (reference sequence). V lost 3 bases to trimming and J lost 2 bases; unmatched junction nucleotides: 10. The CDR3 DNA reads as TGCAGTGCTAGGCGTGGCGGCGGGAGGGTAAACACCGGGGAGCTGTTTTTT. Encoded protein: CSARRGGGRVNTGELFF.

In nucleotides, the CDR3 is TGTGCCAGTAGTATAGGCGCACCCACCCTGAACACTGAAGCTTTCTTT. Residues: CASSIGAPTLNTEAFF. The chain recombines TRBV19 with TRBJ1-1; D not resolved. Trimming removed 1 base at V and 0 bases at J, with 12 bases between. The length of the CDR3 is 16 residues. From germline, CDR1 is LNHDA and CDR2 SQIVND (reference sequence). The entire variable domain, with the rest obtained from reference TRBV19 and TRBJ1-1, is as follows: DGGITQSPKYLFRKEGQNVTLSCEQNLNHDAMYWYRQDPGQGLRLIYYSQIVNDFQKGDIAEGYSVSREKKESFPLTVTSAQKNPTAFYLCASSIGAPTLNTEAFFGQGTRLTVV.

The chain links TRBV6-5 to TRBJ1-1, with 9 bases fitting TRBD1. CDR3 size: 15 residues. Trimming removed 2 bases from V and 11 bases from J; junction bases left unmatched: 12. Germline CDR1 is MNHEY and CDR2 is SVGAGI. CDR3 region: CASSYTDKRQGEAFF. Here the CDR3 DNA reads TGTGCCAGCAGTTACACCGACAAAAGACAGGGGGAGGCTTTCTTT.

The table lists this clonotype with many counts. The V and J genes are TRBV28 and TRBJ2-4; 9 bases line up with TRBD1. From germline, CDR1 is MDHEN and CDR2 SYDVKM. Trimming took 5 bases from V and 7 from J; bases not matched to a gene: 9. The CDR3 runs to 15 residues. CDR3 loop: CASSITTGGANIQYF. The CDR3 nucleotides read TGTGCCAGCAGTATCACCACAGGGGGCGCGAACATTCAGTACTTC.

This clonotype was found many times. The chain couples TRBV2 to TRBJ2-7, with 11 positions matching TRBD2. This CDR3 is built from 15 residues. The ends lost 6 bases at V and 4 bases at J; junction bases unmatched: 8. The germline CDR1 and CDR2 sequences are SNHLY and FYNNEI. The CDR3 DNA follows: TGTGCCAGCAGGGATACTAGCGGGAGTATGTACGAGCAGTACTTC. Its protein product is CASRDTSGSMYEQYF.

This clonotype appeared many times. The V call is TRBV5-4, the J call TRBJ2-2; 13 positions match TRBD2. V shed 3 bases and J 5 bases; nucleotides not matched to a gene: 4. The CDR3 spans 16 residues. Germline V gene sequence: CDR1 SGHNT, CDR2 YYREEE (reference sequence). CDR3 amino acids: CASSWVLAGGTGELFF. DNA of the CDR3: TGTGCCAGCAGCTGGGTACTAGCGGGAGGGACCGGGGAGCTGTTTTTT.

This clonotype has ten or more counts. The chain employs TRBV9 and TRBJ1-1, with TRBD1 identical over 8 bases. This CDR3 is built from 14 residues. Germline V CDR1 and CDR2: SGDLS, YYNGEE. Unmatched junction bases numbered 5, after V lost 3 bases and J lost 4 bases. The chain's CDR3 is CASSEQGVGTEAFF. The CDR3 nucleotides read TGTGCCAGCAGCGAACAGGGGGTGGGCACTGAAGCTTTCTTT.

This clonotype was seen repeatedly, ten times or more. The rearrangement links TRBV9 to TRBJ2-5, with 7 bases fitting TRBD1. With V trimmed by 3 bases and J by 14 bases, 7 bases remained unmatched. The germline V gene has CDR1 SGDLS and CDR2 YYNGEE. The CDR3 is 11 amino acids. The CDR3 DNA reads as TGTGCCAGCAGCGCGCAGACAGGGCCTTACTTC. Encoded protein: CASSAQTGPYF.

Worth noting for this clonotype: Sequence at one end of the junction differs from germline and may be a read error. The CDR3 DNA is TGTGTCAGCATACGGCTCCCGGAGGATGAGACCCAGTACTTC. This gives the protein CVSIRLPEDETQYF. V gene TRBV7-9 combines with J gene TRBJ2-5; maybe TRBD2 (5 bases). The CDR3 contains 14 residues. Germline V gene lookup returns CDR1 SEHNR and CDR2 FQNEAQ (reference sequence).

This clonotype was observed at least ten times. The chain's CDR3 is CASSWGDVETQYF. The CDR3 bases are TGTGCCAGCAGCTGGGGGGACGTAGAGACCCAGTACTTC. V gene TRBV12-3 or TRBV12-4 combines with J gene TRBJ2-5, with TRBD2 as a possible D gene (6 bases). Trimming shortened V by 6 bases and J by 4 bases, and 12 bases separated the two germline ends. The CDR3 covers 13 residues.

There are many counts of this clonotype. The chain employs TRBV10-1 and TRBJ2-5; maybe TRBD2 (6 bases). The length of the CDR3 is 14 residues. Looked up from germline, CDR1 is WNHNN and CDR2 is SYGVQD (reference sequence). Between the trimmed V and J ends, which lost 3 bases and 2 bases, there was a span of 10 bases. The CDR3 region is CASSDRGTQETQYF. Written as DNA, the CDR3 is TGCGCCAGCAGTGATCGTGGGACTCAAGAGACCCAGTACTTC.

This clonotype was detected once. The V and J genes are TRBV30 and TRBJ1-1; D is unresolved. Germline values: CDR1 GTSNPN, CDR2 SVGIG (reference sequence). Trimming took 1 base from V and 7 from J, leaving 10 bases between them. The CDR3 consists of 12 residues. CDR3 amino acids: CAWSGQVIEAFF. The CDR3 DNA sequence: TGTGCCTGGAGTGGGCAGGTTATTGAAGCTTTCTTT.

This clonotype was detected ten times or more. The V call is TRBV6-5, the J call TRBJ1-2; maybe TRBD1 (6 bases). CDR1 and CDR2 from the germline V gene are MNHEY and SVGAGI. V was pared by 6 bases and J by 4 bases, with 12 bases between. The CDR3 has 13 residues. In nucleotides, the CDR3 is TGTGCCAGCAGCCCTCAGGGGTCCTATGGCTACACCTTC. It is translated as CASSPQGSYGYTF.

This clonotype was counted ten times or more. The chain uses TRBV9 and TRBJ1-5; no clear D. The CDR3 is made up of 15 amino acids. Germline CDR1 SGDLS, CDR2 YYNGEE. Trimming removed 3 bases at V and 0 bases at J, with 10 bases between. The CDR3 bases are TGTGCCAGCAGCGAGGACGGCCATAGCAATCAGCCCCAGCATTTT. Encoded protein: CASSEDGHSNQPQHF.

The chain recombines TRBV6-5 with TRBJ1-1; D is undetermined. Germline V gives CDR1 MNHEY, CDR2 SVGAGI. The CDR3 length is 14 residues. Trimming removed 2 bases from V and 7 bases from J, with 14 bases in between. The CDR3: CASSYELGGIEAFF. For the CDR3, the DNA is TGTGCCAGCAGTTACGAATTGGGAGGGATTGAAGCTTTCTTT.

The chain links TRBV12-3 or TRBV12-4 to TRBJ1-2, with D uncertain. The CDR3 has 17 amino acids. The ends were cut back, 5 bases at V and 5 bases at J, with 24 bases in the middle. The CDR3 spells CASSPTTAQLLHYGYTF. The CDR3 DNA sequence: TGTGCCAGCAGTCCCACTACCGCACAATTATTGCATTATGGCTACACCTTC.

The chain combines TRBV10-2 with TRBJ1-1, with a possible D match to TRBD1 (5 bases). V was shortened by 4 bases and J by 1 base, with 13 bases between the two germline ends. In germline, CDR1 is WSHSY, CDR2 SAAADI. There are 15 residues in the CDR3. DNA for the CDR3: TGCGCCAGCAGTGGGGGCTACAGCCAGAACACTGAAGCTTTCTTT. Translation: CASSGGYSQNTEAFF.

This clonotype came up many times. The CDR3 sequence: CATSRAGQAETQYF. CDR3 bases: TGTGCCACCAGCAGAGCAGGGCAAGCAGAGACCCAGTACTTC. The chain combines TRBV15 with TRBJ2-5; the D gene is possibly TRBD1 (5 bases). This CDR3 spans 14 amino acids. The V end was cut by 1 base, the J end by 4 bases, with 10 bases between. CDR1 LNHNV and CDR2 YYDKDF come from the germline V gene (reference sequence).

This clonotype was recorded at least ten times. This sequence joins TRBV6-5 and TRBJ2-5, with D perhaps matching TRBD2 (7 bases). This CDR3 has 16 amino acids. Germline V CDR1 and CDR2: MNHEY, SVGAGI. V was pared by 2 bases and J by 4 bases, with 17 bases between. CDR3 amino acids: CASSYRGGGNGETQYF. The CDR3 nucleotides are TGTGCCAGCAGTTACAGGGGAGGGGGAAACGGAGAGACCCAGTACTTC.

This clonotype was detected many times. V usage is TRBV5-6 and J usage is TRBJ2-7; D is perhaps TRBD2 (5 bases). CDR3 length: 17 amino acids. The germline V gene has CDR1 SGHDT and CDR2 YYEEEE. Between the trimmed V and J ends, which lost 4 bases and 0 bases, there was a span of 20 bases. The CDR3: CASSPALAGASSYEQYF. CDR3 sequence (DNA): TGTGCCAGCAGCCCTGCACTGGCGGGCGCGAGCTCCTACGAGCAGTACTTC.

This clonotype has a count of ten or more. CDR3 nucleotide sequence: TGCGCCAGCAGCCTAGGGACAGGGGGCTTCTACGAGCAGTACTTC. Encoded protein: CASSLGTGGFYEQYF. This chain links TRBV4-3 with TRBJ2-7, with 12 positions matching TRBD1. Germline trimming cut 4 bases from V and 3 bases from J; bases unmatched to any gene: 4. Germline lookup yields CDR1 LGHNA and CDR2 YSLEER. CDR3 length: 15 amino acids.

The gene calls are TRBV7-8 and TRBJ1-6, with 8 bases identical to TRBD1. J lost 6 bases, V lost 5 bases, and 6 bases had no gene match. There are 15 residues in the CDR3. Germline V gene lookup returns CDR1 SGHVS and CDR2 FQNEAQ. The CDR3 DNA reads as TGTGCCAGCAGCCCCCTCGACAGGGGTAATTCACCCCTCCACTTT. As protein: CASSPLDRGNSPLHF.

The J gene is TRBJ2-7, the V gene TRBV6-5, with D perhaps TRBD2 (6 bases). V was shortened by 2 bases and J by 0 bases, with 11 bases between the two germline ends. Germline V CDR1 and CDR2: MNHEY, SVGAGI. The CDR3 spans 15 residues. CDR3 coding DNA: TGTGCCAGCAGTTACCAACACGGGAGCTCCTACGAGCAGTACTTC. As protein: CASSYQHGSSYEQYF.

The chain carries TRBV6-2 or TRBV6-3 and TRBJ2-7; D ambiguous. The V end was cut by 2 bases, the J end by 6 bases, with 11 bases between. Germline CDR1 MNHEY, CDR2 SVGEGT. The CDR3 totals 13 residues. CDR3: CASSYVPLTEQYF. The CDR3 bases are TGTGCCAGCAGTTACGTACCGCTAACCGAGCAGTACTTC.

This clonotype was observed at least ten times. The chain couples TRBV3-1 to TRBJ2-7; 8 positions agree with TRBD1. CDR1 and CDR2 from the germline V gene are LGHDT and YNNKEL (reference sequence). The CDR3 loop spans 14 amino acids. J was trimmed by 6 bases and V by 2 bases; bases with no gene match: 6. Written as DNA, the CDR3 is TGTGCCAGCAGCCAAACTCTCACAGGGGGCGAGCAGTACTTC. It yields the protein CASSQTLTGGEQYF.

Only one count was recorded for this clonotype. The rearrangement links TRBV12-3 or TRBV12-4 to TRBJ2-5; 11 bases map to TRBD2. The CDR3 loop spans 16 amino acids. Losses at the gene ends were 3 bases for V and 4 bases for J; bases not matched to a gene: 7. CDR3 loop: CASSFYGLAGGETQYF. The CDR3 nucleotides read TGTGCCAGCAGTTTTTATGGGCTAGCGGGAGGAGAGACCCAGTACTTC.

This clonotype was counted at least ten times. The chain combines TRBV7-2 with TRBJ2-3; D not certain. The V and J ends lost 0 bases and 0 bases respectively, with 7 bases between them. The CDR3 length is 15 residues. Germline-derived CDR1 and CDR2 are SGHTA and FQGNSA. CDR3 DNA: TGTGCCAGCAGCTTAGCGACTCTAAGCACAGATACGCAGTATTTT. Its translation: CASSLATLSTDTQYF.

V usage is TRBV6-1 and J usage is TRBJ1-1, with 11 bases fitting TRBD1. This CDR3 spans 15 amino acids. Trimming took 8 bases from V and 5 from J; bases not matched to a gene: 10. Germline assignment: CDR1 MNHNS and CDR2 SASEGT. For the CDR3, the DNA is TGTGCCAGCGGGTGGACAGGGGGCGCGAGGACTGAAGCTTTCTTT. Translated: CASGWTGGARTEAFF.

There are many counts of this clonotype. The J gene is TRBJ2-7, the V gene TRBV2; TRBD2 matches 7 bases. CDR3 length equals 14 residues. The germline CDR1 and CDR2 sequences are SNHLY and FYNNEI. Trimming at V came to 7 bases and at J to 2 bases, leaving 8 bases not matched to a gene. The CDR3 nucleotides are TGTGCCAGCATTTTTCTAGCGGACACCTACGAGCAGTACTTC. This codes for CASIFLADTYEQYF.

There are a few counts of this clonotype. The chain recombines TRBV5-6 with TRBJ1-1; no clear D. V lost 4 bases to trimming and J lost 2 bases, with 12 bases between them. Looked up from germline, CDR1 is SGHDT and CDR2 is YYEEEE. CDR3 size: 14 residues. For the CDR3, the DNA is TGTGCCAGCAGCCCCTTAGTCGGTAACACTGAAGCTTTCTTT. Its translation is CASSPLVGNTEAFF.

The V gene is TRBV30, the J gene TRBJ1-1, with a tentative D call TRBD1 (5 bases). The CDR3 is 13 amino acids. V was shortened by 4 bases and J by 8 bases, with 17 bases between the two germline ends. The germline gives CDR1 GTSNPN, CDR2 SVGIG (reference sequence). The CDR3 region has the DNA TGTGCCTGGATGAGTCTCGGGACCGTAGAAGCTTTCTTT. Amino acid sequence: CAWMSLGTVEAFF.